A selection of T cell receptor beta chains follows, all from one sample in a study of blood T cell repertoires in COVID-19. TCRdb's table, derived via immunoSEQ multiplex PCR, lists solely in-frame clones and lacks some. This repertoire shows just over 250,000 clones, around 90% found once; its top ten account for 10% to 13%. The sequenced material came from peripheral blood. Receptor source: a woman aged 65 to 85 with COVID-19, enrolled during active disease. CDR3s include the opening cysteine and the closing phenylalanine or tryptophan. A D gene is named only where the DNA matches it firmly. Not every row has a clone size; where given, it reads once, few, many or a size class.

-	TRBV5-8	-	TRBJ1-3	CASSRGYASGNTIYF	TGTGCCAGCAGCAGAGGGTATGCTTCTGGAAACACCATATATTTT
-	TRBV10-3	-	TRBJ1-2	CAITGQTRNYGYTF	TGTGCCATCACCGGACAGACTCGGAACTATGGCTACACCTTC
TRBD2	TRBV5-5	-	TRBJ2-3	CASSSLSGSTTDTQYF	TGTGCCAGCAGCTCCCTCAGCGGGAGTACCACAGATACGCAGTATTTT
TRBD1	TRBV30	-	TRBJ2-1	CAGDRVAGNEQFF	TGTGCCGGGGACAGGGTGGCAGGCAATGAGCAGTTCTTC
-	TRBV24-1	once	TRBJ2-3	CATSDFGTLGYTQYF	TGTGCCACCAGTGATTTTGGGACTTTAGGGTATACGCAGTATTTT
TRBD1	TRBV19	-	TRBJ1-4	CASSIGTGGTNEKLFF	TGTGCCAGTAGTATAGGGACAGGTGGAACTAATGAAAAACTGTTTTTT
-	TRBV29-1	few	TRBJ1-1	CSGSRGGTEAFF	TGCAGCGGCTCCCGGGGAGGGACTGAAGCTTTCTTT
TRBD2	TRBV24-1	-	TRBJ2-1	CATSTRTSGIGEQFF	TGTGCCACCAGCACCCGGACTAGCGGGATCGGTGAGCAGTTCTTC
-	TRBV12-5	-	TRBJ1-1	CASGMGGNTEAFF	TGTGCTAGTGGTATGGGGGGCAACACTGAAGCTTTCTTT
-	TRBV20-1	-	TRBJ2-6	CSASASGSGANVLTF	TGCAGTGCTAGTGCTTCAGGGTCTGGGGCCAACGTCCTGACTTTC
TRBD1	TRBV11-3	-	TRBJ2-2	CASRGQGTGELFF	TGTGCCAGCAGAGGACAGGGGACCGGGGAGCTGTTTTTT
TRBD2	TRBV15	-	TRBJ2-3	CATSYTVTSGRAPDTQYF	TGTGCCACCAGCTATACGGTGACTAGCGGGAGGGCCCCAGATACGCAGTATTTT
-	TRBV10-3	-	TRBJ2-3	CAIRVEGADTQYF	TGTGCCATCAGGGTTGAAGGGGCGGATACGCAGTATTTT
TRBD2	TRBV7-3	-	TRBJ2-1	CASSRFGTSGREGYNEQFF	TGTGCCAGCAGTCGCTTCGGGACTAGCGGGAGAGAAGGCTACAATGAGCAGTTCTTC
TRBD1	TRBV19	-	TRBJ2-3	CASSTRTGGTDTQYF	TGTGCCAGTAGTACCCGGACAGGGGGCACAGATACGCAGTATTTT
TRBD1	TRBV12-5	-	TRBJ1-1	CASGLSQGGVITEAFF	TGTGCTAGTGGTTTGTCACAGGGGGGGGTGATCACTGAAGCTTTCTTT
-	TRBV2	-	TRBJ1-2	CASRPGSNYGYTF	TGTGCCAGCAGACCCGGGTCTAACTATGGCTACACCTTC
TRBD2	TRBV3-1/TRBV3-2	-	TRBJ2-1	CASSQGLAGLHEQFF	TGTGCCAGCAGCCAAGGACTAGCGGGATTACATGAGCAGTTCTTC
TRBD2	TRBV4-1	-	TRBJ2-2	CASSLSAGGPVSGELFF	TGCGCCAGCAGCCTATCAGCGGGAGGGCCGGTATCGGGGGAGCTGTTTTTT
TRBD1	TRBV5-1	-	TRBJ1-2	CASKYNRDSYGYTF	TGCGCCAGCAAGTATAACCGGGACAGCTATGGCTACACCTTC
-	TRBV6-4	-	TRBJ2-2	CASRSQGGTGELFF	TGTGCCAGCAGATCACAGGGCGGCACCGGGGAGCTGTTTTTT
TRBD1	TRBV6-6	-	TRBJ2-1	CASSRYYLTGGSDNEQFF	TGTGCCAGCAGTCGCTACTACCTGACAGGGGGCAGCGACAATGAGCAGTTCTTC
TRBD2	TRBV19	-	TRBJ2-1	CASSKTPGTSGDNEQFF	TGTGCCAGTAGCAAAACACCTGGGACTAGCGGGGACAATGAGCAGTTCTTC
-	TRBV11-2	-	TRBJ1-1	CASSSDRLEAFF	TGTGCCAGCAGCTCAGACAGGCTTGAAGCTTTCTTT
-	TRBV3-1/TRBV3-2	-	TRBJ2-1	CASSQSVGEQFF	TGTGCCAGCAGCCAATCGGTTGGTGAGCAGTTCTTC
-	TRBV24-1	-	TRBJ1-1	CATSGDFGRAFF	TGTGCCACCAGTGGGGACTTCGGTAGAGCTTTCTTT
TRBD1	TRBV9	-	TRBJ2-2	CASSATGGENSGELFF	TGTGCCAGCAGCGCGACAGGGGGCGAAAATTCCGGGGAGCTGTTTTTT
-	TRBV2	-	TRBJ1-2	CASNYGTRNYGYTF	TGTGCCAGCAACTACGGGACAAGGAACTATGGCTACACCTTC
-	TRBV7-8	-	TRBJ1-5	CASTPGNNQPQHF	TGTGCCAGCACCCCCGGGAACAATCAGCCCCAGCATTTT
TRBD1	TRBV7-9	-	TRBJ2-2	CASSTPGQLTGELFF	TGTGCCAGCAGCACCCCGGGACAGCTGACCGGGGAGCTGTTTTTT
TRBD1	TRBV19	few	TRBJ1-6	CASSNRGGHSSPLHF	TGTGCCAGTAGCAACCGAGGGGGCCATAGTTCACCCCTCCACTTT
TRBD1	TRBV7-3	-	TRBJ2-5	CASSLTMAGGGETQYF	TGTGCCAGCAGCTTAACGATGGCAGGGGGCGGGGAGACCCAGTACTTC
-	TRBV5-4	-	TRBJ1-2	CASSLVTGRDYGYTF	TGTGCCAGCAGCTTGGTAACAGGCCGGGACTATGGCTACACCTTC
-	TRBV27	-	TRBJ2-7	CASGHREYEQYF	TGTGCCAGCGGACATAGAGAGTACGAGCAGTACTTC
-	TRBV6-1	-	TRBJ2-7	CASSEATGLSSYEQYF	TGTGCCAGCAGTGAAGCGACCGGACTAAGCTCCTACGAGCAGTACTTC
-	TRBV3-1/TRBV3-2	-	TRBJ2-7	CASSRGTNTYEQYF	TGTGCCAGCAGCCGCGGGACGAATACCTACGAGCAGTACTTC
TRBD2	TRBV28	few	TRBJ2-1	CASSLSSSGRVGNEQFF	TGTGCCAGCAGTTTATCATCTAGCGGGAGGGTCGGGAATGAGCAGTTCTTC
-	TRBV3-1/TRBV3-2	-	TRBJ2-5	CASSQPGLAHQETQYF	TGTGCCAGCAGCCAACCGGGACTGGCCCACCAAGAGACCCAGTACTTC
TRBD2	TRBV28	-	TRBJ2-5	CASISGSGQETQYF	TGTGCCAGCATTAGCGGGAGTGGTCAAGAGACCCAGTACTTC
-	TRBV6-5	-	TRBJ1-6	CASGRPGFGSPLHF	TGTGCCAGCGGCCGACCGGGTTTTGGTTCACCCCTCCACTTT
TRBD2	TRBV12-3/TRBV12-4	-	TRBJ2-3	CASSSGLTDTQYF	TGTGCCAGCAGTTCGGGACTAACAGATACGCAGTATTTT
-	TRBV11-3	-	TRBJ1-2	CASSLANYGYTF	TGTGCCAGCAGCCTTGCTAACTATGGCTACACCTTC
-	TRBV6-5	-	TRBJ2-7	CASSYSIRAEQYF	TGTGCCAGCAGTTACTCGATTCGCGCCGAGCAGTACTTC
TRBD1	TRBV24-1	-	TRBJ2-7	CATSESGTAAHYF	TGTGCCACCAGTGAATCCGGGACAGCGGCCCATTACTTC
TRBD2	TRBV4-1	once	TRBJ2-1	CASSEASGNSYNEQFF	TGCGCCAGCAGCGAGGCTAGCGGGAACTCCTACAATGAGCAGTTCTTC
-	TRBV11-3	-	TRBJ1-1	CASSLDRVTEAFF	TGTGCCAGCAGCTTAGATCGGGTAACTGAAGCTTTCTTT
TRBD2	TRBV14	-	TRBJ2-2	CASSTRLAPPGELFF	TGTGCCAGCAGCACCCGACTAGCTCCGCCCGGGGAGCTGTTTTTT
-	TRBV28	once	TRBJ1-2	CASIQRANFGYGYTF	TGTGCCAGCATCCAGCGGGCAAACTTCGGCTATGGCTACACCTTC
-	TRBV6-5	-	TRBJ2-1	CASRKSMVNEQFF	TGTGCCAGCAGAAAGAGTATGGTCAATGAGCAGTTCTTC
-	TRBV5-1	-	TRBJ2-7	CASSLGHLLREQYF	TGCGCCAGCAGCTTGGGTCACCTTCTGAGGGAGCAGTACTTC
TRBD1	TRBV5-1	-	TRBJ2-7	CASSWGTGVPYEQYF	TGCGCCAGCAGCTGGGGGACAGGGGTTCCCTACGAGCAGTACTTC
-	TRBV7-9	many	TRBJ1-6	CASSLWADNSPLHF	TGTGCCAGCAGCTTATGGGCAGACAATTCACCCCTCCACTTT
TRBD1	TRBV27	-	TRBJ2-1	CASSHRDSPYNEQFF	TGTGCCAGCAGTCACCGGGACAGCCCCTACAATGAGCAGTTCTTC
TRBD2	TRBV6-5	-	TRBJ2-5	CASSSSASGNRETQYF	TGTGCCAGCAGTTCCTCCGCTAGCGGGAATCGAGAGACCCAGTACTTC
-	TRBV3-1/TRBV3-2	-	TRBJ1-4	CASSPDSSGVKLFF	TGTGCCAGCAGCCCGGACAGCTCCGGGGTAAAACTGTTTTTT
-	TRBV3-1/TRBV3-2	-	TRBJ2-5	CASSQDPGIQETQYF	TGTGCCAGCAGCCAAGATCCAGGGATCCAAGAGACCCAGTACTTC
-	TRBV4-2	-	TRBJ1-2	CASSPPGLYGYTF	TGTGCCAGCAGCCCCCCAGGATTATATGGCTACACCTTC
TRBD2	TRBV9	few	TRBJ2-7	CASSVWGGPMEEQYF	TGTGCCAGCAGCGTTTGGGGAGGGCCAATGGAAGAGCAGTACTTC